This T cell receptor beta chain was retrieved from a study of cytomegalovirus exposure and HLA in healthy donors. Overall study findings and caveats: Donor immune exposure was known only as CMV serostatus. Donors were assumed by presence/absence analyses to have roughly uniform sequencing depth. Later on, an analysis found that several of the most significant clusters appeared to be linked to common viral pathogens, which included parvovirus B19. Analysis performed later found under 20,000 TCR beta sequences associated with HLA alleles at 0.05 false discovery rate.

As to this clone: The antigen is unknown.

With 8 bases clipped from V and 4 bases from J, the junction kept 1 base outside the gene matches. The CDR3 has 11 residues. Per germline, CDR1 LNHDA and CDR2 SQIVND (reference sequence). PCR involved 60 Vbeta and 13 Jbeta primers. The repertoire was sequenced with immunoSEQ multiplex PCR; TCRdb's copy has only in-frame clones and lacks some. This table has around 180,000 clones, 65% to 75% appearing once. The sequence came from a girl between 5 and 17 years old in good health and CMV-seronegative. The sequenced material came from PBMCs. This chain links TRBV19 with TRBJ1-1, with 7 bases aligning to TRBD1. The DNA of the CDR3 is TGTGCCAGTTACAGGGGCACTGAAGCTTTCTTT. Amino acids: CASYRGTEAFF.